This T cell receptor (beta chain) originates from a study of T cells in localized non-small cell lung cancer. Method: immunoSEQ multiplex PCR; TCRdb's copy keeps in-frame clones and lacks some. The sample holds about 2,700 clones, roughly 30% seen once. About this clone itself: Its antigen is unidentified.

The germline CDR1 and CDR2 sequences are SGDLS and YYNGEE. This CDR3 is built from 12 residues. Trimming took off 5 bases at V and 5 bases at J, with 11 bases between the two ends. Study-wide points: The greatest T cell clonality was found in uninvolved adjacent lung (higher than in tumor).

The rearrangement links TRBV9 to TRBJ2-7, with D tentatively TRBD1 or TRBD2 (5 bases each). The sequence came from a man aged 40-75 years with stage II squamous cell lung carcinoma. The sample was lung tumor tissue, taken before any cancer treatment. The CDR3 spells CASRGETHEQYF. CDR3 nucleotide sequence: TGTGCCAGCAGAGGGGAGACCCACGAGCAGTACTTC.